A selection of T cell receptor beta chains follows, all from one sample in a study of blood T cell repertoires in COVID-19. The table came from immunoSEQ multiplex PCR; TCRdb's copy has only in-frame clones and leaves some out. Seen here are roughly 100,000 clones, roughly 80% observed once, and the top ten hold about 16%. Sequencing was performed on peripheral blood. The receptor set was obtained from a woman aged 80 or over with acute or convalescent COVID-19. CDR3s include the opening cysteine and the closing phenylalanine or tryptophan. The D gene is left open where the match is weak. Clone size appears in some rows only: once, few, many, or a class for an expanded clone.

TRBV21-1	TRBJ2-5	few	NA	CASSLPGGGETQYF	TGTGCCAGCAGCCTCCCAGGGGGCGGCGAGACCCAGTACTTC
TRBV18	TRBJ2-1	NA	TRBD1	CASSPGQGVYNEQFF	TGTGCCAGCTCACCCGGACAGGGGGTCTACAATGAGCAGTTCTTC
TRBV14	TRBJ1-2	NA	NA	CASSQDSQGRYGYTF	TGTGCCAGCAGCCAAGATAGCCAGGGGCGTTATGGCTACACCTTC
TRBV16	TRBJ2-3	NA	TRBD2	CASSPRTRLDTQYF	TGTGCCAGCAGCCCTCGGACTAGGTTAGATACGCAGTATTTT
TRBV3-1/TRBV3-2	TRBJ1-2	NA	TRBD1	CASSLTTTGGGYGYTF	TGTGCCAGCAGCCTCACTACAACAGGGGGTGGCTATGGCTACACCTTC
TRBV3-1/TRBV3-2	TRBJ2-1	NA	TRBD2	CASSQDLAGGDEQFF	TGTGCCAGCAGCCAAGATCTGGCGGGAGGCGATGAGCAGTTCTTC
TRBV6-6	TRBJ1-2	NA	NA	CASSPGTGGYTF	TGTGCCAGCAGCCCAGGGACTGGCGGCTACACCTTC
TRBV5-4	TRBJ1-6	once	NA	CASSLRDNNSPLHF	TGTGCCAGCAGCTTGAGAGACAATAATTCACCCCTCCACTTT
TRBV18	TRBJ2-3	NA	TRBD1	CASSPVLGQGADTQYF	TGTGCCAGCTCACCAGTCCTAGGACAGGGGGCAGATACGCAGTATTTT
TRBV21-1	TRBJ2-5	once	NA	CASSKTGEETQYF	TGTGCCAGCAGCAAAACAGGGGAAGAGACCCAGTACTTC
TRBV5-1	TRBJ2-5	once	TRBD2	CASSPRRAGGGETQYF	TGCGCCAGCAGCCCCCGTCGAGCGGGAGGAGGTGAGACCCAGTACTTC
TRBV5-1	TRBJ2-1	few	TRBD2	CASRPSGSGYNEQFF	TGCGCCAGCAGACCGAGCGGGAGCGGCTACAATGAGCAGTTCTTC
TRBV3-1/TRBV3-2	TRBJ2-2	few	NA	CASSPGTKKTGELFF	TGTGCCAGCAGCCCCGGGACAAAGAAAACCGGGGAGCTGTTTTTT
TRBV12-5	TRBJ1-2	NA	NA	CASGQTNYGYTF	TGTGCTAGTGGTCAAACTAATTATGGCTACACCTTC
TRBV5-1	TRBJ2-5	NA	NA	CASSLVGGVQETQYF	TGCGCCAGCAGCTTGGTCGGCGGAGTCCAAGAGACCCAGTACTTC
TRBV28	TRBJ2-7	NA	TRBD1	CASSLVDRENEQYF	TGTGCCAGCAGCTTAGTTGACAGGGAGAACGAGCAGTACTTC
TRBV5-6	TRBJ1-6	NA	TRBD1	CASMIRGTGASPLHF	TGTGCCAGCATGATCAGGGGGACAGGGGCTTCACCCCTCCACTTT
TRBV19	TRBJ2-3	NA	TRBD1	CASSIGPRQGRSQADTQYF	TGTGCCAGTAGTATCGGACCTAGACAGGGAAGATCCCAGGCAGATACGCAGTATTTT
TRBV7-9	TRBJ1-1	NA	NA	CASRAATLNTEAFF	TGTGCCAGCAGAGCTGCTACCCTGAACACTGAAGCTTTCTTT
TRBV2	TRBJ2-7	NA	TRBD1	CASNRDRSWEQYF	TGTGCCAGCAATCGGGACAGGAGCTGGGAGCAGTACTTC
TRBV7-2	TRBJ2-5	NA	NA	CASSLAKGVIQETQYF	TGTGCCAGCAGCTTAGCGAAAGGGGTCATCCAAGAGACCCAGTACTTC
TRBV6-2/TRBV6-3	TRBJ2-7	NA	NA	CASSYSGSGQVNYEQYF	TGTGCCAGCAGTTACTCGGGTAGCGGCCAAGTAAACTACGAGCAGTACTTC
TRBV6-5	TRBJ2-6	NA	TRBD1	CASSFGQGAGANVLTF	TGTGCCAGCAGTTTTGGACAGGGGGCTGGGGCCAACGTCCTGACTTTC
TRBV28	TRBJ2-3	NA	TRBD1	CASSFPRQGRSDTQYF	TGTGCCAGCAGTTTTCCCCGACAGGGCAGGTCAGATACGCAGTATTTT
TRBV5-8	TRBJ1-2	NA	NA	CASSWTPIPGYGYTF	TGTGCCAGCAGCTGGACACCAATCCCCGGCTATGGCTACACCTTC
TRBV10-1	TRBJ2-3	NA	TRBD2	CASSKSGGPRTDTQYF	TGCGCCAGCTCGAAGTCGGGAGGGCCGAGAACAGATACGCAGTATTTT
TRBV10-2	TRBJ1-1	NA	NA	CASRTDTEAFF	TGCGCCAGCAGGACAGACACTGAAGCTTTCTTT
TRBV5-1	TRBJ2-1	few	TRBD2	CASSFMTSGSALVFF	TGCGCCAGCAGCTTCATGACTAGCGGGAGCGCTTTGGTGTTCTTC
TRBV28	TRBJ2-3	NA	NA	CASRGGTDTQYF	TGTGCCAGCAGAGGGGGCACAGATACGCAGTATTTT
TRBV6-5	TRBJ1-1	once	TRBD1	CASSSPGTGNTEAFF	TGTGCCAGCAGCAGTCCCGGGACAGGGAACACTGAAGCTTTCTTT
TRBV5-6	TRBJ1-6	NA	NA	CASSEGFRGGNSPLHF	TGTGCCAGCAGCGAGGGGTTTCGTGGGGGGAATTCACCCCTCCACTTT
TRBV5-8	TRBJ2-4	NA	TRBD1	CASSLDGRQGNIQYF	TGTGCCAGCAGCTTGGATGGGAGACAGGGGAACATTCAGTACTTC
TRBV3-1/TRBV3-2	TRBJ1-1	NA	NA	CASNPEVMNTEAFF	TGTGCCAGCAACCCGGAGGTGATGAACACTGAAGCTTTCTTT
TRBV10-2	TRBJ2-7	NA	NA	CASALGSYEQYF	TGCGCCAGCGCCCTCGGGAGCTACGAGCAGTACTTC
TRBV6-2/TRBV6-3	TRBJ2-5	NA	TRBD2	CASSHSGSAETQYF	TGTGCCAGCAGTCATAGCGGGAGCGCAGAGACCCAGTACTTC
TRBV3-1/TRBV3-2	TRBJ1-1	NA	NA	CASSQRTEAFF	TGTGCCAGCAGCCAACGGACTGAAGCTTTCTTT
TRBV12-3/TRBV12-4	TRBJ1-2	NA	NA	CASSFQSGGYTF	TGTGCCAGCAGTTTTCAATCAGGGGGCTACACCTTC
TRBV7-2	TRBJ2-1	NA	NA	CASSPLGRSYNEQFF	TGTGCCAGCAGCCCCCTGGGCCGCTCCTACAATGAGCAGTTCTTC